What follows are 17 T cell receptor beta chains derived from one specimen sequenced in a study of regulatory T cells in long-lasting Graves disease. Building the TCR beta libraries relied on iRepertoire HTBI primers, and CDR3 regions underwent Arm-PCR. TCRdb reanalysed the multiplex PCR reads using MiXCR and keeps one entry per CDR3 protein. The sample yields about 460,000 distinct CDR3 sequences, 20% to 25% seen once. Noted time point: persistent/refractory GD, antithyroid drugs over 5 years with positive TRAb. Preparation of the TCR library used RNA extracted from PBMCs. Sample: peripheral blood mononuclear cells (PBMCs), taken when the disease was refractory, from a patient treated with antithyroid drugs. These receptors were taken from a female donor with Graves disease.

This clonotype was detected ten times or more. The gene calls are TRBV6-1 and TRBJ1-2; D call uncertain. CDR3 size: 13 residues. In germline, CDR1 is MNHNS, CDR2 SASEGT. V lost 6 bases to trimming and J lost 4 bases, with 12 bases between them. The CDR3 DNA reads TGTGCCAGCAGCCTGGGCCACCCCTATGGCTACACCTTC. Protein product: CASSLGHPYGYTF.

The table lists this clonotype with many counts. V gene TRBV12-3 or TRBV12-4 combines with J gene TRBJ2-5; 9 bases align to TRBD1. The CDR3 contains 14 residues. J gave up 5 bases and V 4 bases, and 5 bases lay outside the gene matches. The CDR3 spells CASSSGTGRETQYF. CDR3 sequence (DNA): TGTGCCAGCAGTTCCGGGACAGGGCGGGAGACCCAGTACTTC.

This clonotype was found a few times. The genes are TRBV3-1 and TRBJ2-5; the D is unclear. Germline lookup yields CDR1 LGHDT and CDR2 YNNKEL (reference sequence). The CDR3 sequence is 13 residues long. The V gene lost 2 bases and the J gene lost 2 bases, with 6 bases spanning the gap. As DNA, the CDR3 is TGTGCCAGCAGCCAACGGCAGCAAGAGACCCAGTACTTC. It codes for CASSQRQQETQYF.

This clonotype showed up many times. The chain carries TRBV28 and TRBJ1-2; a weak D match, TRBD1 (5 bases). With 8 bases removed from V and 0 bases from J, the gap between germline ends came to 16 bases. Germline CDR1 is MDHEN and CDR2 is SYDVKM. The CDR3 has 15 residues. The CDR3 is CASGGSWGANYGYTF. CDR3 nucleotides: TGTGCCAGCGGGGGTTCTTGGGGAGCTAACTATGGCTACACCTTC.

In the case of this clonotype: At one of its ends the junction is not consistent with the germline gene, which may arise from a read error. V and J are TRBV7-2 and TRBJ2-7, with 11 bases aligning to TRBD2. CDR1 is SGHTA, CDR2 FQGNSA, per germline. The CDR3 has 16 amino acids. The CDR3 DNA sequence: TGTGCCAGCAGCTTAGGCCTAGCGGGAGGAGTAGGCGAGCAGCACTTC. Encoded protein: CASSLGLAGGVGEQHF.

Notes on this clonotype: This likely traces to a read error, being one base from a far larger clone. The V and J genes are TRBV10-3 and TRBJ1-1; a possible D gene is TRBD1 (5 bases). Germline values: CDR1 ENHRY, CDR2 SYGVKD. The CDR3 spans 13 residues. V lost 10 bases to trimming and J lost 1 base, with 13 bases between them. The DNA of the CDR3 is TGTGCCAACAATAAGGGGCCGAACACTGAAGCTTTCTTT. Translation: CANNKGPNTEAFF.

The table lists this clonotype with many counts. The genes are TRBV11-2 and TRBJ1-2; D might be TRBD1 (6 bases). There are 15 residues in the CDR3. Germline V lookup: CDR1 SGHAT, CDR2 FQNNGV. V shed 1 base and J shed 0 bases, with 9 bases lying between them. The CDR3 DNA sequence: TGTGCCAGCAGCTTAGGGACAGCTTCTAACTATGGCTACACCTTC. Protein product: CASSLGTASNYGYTF.

The sample holds many counts of this clonotype. The rearrangement uses TRBV12-3 or TRBV12-4 and TRBJ1-2; TRBD1 agrees at 8 bases. The CDR3 totals 14 residues. After removal of 1 base from V and 5 bases from J, the junction contained 3 bases not matched to a gene. CDR3 loop: CASSLGTGRYGYTF. For the CDR3, the DNA is TGTGCCAGCAGTTTAGGGACAGGGCGGTATGGCTACACCTTC.

This clonotype was found many times. This rearrangement joins TRBV11-2 to TRBJ1-1; 11 positions match TRBD1. The CDR3 is 14 residues long. CDR1 SGHAT and CDR2 FQNNGV come from the germline V gene. V trimming: 5 bases; J trimming: 3 bases; junction bases outside the gene matches: 2. The CDR3 sequence: CASSPDRGHTEAFF. CDR3 in DNA: TGTGCCAGCAGCCCGGACAGGGGGCACACTGAAGCTTTCTTT.

This chain links TRBV10-3 with TRBJ2-6; 8 bases match TRBD1. This CDR3 contains 19 residues. J was trimmed by 0 bases and V by 10 bases; bases with no gene match: 17. Germline CDR1 is ENHRY and CDR2 is SYGVKD. The CDR3 reads CATEGKTGTGFSGANVLTF. Written as DNA, the CDR3 is TGTGCCACCGAAGGCAAGACCGGGACAGGATTCTCTGGGGCCAACGTCCTGACTTTC.

The chain combines TRBV29-1 with TRBJ2-1; D unresolved. This CDR3 region has 13 residues. The V and J ends lost 4 bases and 0 bases respectively, with 7 bases between them. The germline V gene has CDR1 SQVTM and CDR2 ANQGSEA. The CDR3 region has the DNA TGCAGCGTTGGCCCGAGCTCCTACAATGAGCAGTTCTTC. It translates to CSVGPSSYNEQFF.

The genes are TRBV30 and TRBJ1-2; D is uncertain. The CDR3 totals 12 residues. V gave up 1 base and J gave up 13 bases, with 16 bases separating them. Germline V gene sequence: CDR1 GTSNPN, CDR2 SVGIG (reference sequence). The chain's CDR3 is CAWSGTRVSCTF. CDR3 coding DNA: TGTGCCTGGAGTGGCACCCGGGTGAGCTGCACCTTC.

This sequence joins TRBV9 and TRBJ1-3; D is possibly TRBD1 (6 bases). This CDR3 has 16 residues. V was pared by 0 bases and J by 0 bases, with 10 bases between. From germline, CDR1 is SGDLS and CDR2 YYNGEE. The CDR3: CASSVGGGSSGNTIYF. The DNA for the CDR3 is TGTGCCAGCAGCGTAGGAGGGGGAAGCTCTGGAAACACCATATATTTT.

This sequence joins TRBV7-8 and TRBJ1-1; D remains unclear. The germline CDR1 and CDR2 sequences are SGHVS and FQNEAQ. Trimming took off 3 bases at V and 4 bases at J, with 9 bases between the two ends. The CDR3 is made up of 13 amino acids. The chain's CDR3 is CASSFNRGTEAFF. The CDR3 coding sequence is TGTGCCAGCAGCTTCAACCGGGGCACTGAAGCTTTCTTT.

The chain joins TRBV6-1 to TRBJ1-2; maybe TRBD1 (6 bases). The germline gives CDR1 MNHNS, CDR2 SASEGT. The CDR3 contains 13 residues. V shed 7 bases and J shed 4 bases, with 13 bases lying between them. The CDR3 region has the DNA TGTGCCAGCACCGGGGGCGATGGCTATGGCTACACCTTC. Amino acids: CASTGGDGYGYTF.

This clonotype was found a few times. The chain combines TRBV7-2 with TRBJ1-6, with D uncertain. The CDR3 loop spans 14 amino acids. V was shortened by 4 bases and J by 5 bases, with 9 bases between the two germline ends. Germline CDR1 reads SGHTA; CDR2 reads FQGNSA. The CDR3 loop reads CASSSVLNNSPLHF. Here the CDR3 DNA reads TGTGCCAGCAGCTCCGTTCTTAATAATTCACCCCTCCACTTT.

This clonotype showed up many times. CDR3 protein: CSAGNRGFETQYF. The CDR3 DNA sequence: TGCAGTGCTGGAAACAGGGGGTTCGAGACCCAGTACTTC. The genes are TRBV20-1 and TRBJ2-5; 8 bases are a match to TRBD1. V shed 5 bases, J shed 5 bases, and the junction held 7 bases outside the gene matches. There are 13 residues in the CDR3. Germline CDR1 and CDR2: DFQATT and SNEGSKA (reference sequence).